A single sample gave rise to the 29 T cell receptor beta chains below, sequenced in a study of blood T cell repertoires in COVID-19. Clones were sequenced by immunoSEQ multiplex PCR, and TCRdb holds only the in-frame ones, with some missing. Here the sample spans about 220,000 clones, roughly 84% being singletons. Source material: peripheral blood. The receptor set was obtained from a woman aged 80 or over with acute or convalescent COVID-19.

The count of this clone is one. The chain uses TRBV28 and TRBJ2-7, with D maybe TRBD2 (5 bases). Germline assignment: CDR1 MDHEN and CDR2 SYDVKM. Trimming stripped 1 base from V and 4 bases from J, with 11 bases between. CDR3 length equals 14 residues. CDR3 in amino acids: CASSLSISGYEQYF. In DNA, the CDR3 is TGTGCCAGCAGTTTATCCATCTCGGGGTACGAGCAGTACTTC.

The gene calls are TRBV3-1 (or the pseudogene TRBV3-2) and TRBJ1-5; D call uncertain. The CDR3 loop spans 16 amino acids. The V end was cut by 1 base, the J end by 7 bases, with 17 bases between. Looked up from germline, CDR1 is LGHDT and CDR2 is YNNKEL (reference sequence). CDR3 DNA: TGTGCCAGCAGCCAAGCCGGCACGAGGCAAAACCAGCCCCAGCATTTT. Translation gives CASSQAGTRQNQPQHF.

The chain combines TRBV11-3 with TRBJ2-1; 10 bases agree with TRBD1. The V gene's germline CDR1 is SGHNT and CDR2 YENEEA. V lost 5 bases to trimming and J lost 1 base; unmatched junction nucleotides: 2. This CDR3 comprises 15 residues. CDR3 residues: CASSEGQGSYNEQFF. CDR3 coding DNA: TGTGCCAGCAGCGAGGGACAGGGGTCCTACAATGAGCAGTTCTTC.

The V gene is TRBV4-2, the J gene TRBJ2-3, with TRBD2 identical over 7 bases. V lost 3 bases, J lost 6 bases, and 12 bases stayed unmatched. This CDR3 has 16 amino acids. Germline V gene lookup returns CDR1 LGHNA and CDR2 YNFKEQ. In DNA form, the CDR3 reads TGTGCCAGCAGCCAGGCCAGACTAGCACTGCAGGATACGCAGTATTTT. Encoded protein: CASSQARLALQDTQYF.

This clone came up a few times. The rearrangement joins TRBV7-9 to TRBJ2-3; D is perhaps TRBD2 (6 bases). The germline CDR1 and CDR2 sequences are SEHNR and FQNEAQ (reference sequence). V lost 5 bases to trimming and J lost 3 bases, with 15 bases between them. This CDR3 has 15 amino acids. CDR3 nucleotide sequence: TGTGCCAGCAGCAAAGCTAGCGCAAGGACAGATACGCAGTATTTT. This codes for CASSKASARTDTQYF.

This sequence joins TRBV6-5 and TRBJ1-5, with TRBD1 identical over 7 bases. J lost 5 bases, V lost 5 bases, and 6 bases had no gene match. The germline gives CDR1 MNHEY, CDR2 SVGAGI. The CDR3 loop spans 14 amino acids. The CDR3 DNA reads as TGTGCCAGCAGTCCGACAGGGAGCTATCAGCCCCAGCATTTT. Amino acid sequence: CASSPTGSYQPQHF.

This clone was seen once. The rearrangement uses TRBV5-8 and TRBJ1-1; 9 positions agree with TRBD1. The CDR3 has 13 amino acids. Germline CDR1 and CDR2: SGHTS and YDEGEE. With V trimmed by 4 bases and J by 7 bases, 5 bases remained unmatched. The DNA of the CDR3 is TGTGCCAGCAGCAGGACAGGGGTCTTTGAAGCTTTCTTT. Encoded protein: CASSRTGVFEAFF.

The rearrangement joins TRBV2 to TRBJ1-1, with D tentatively TRBD1 (5 bases). Deletions cut 8 bases from V and 5 bases from J, with 21 bases between. Germline loops: CDR1 SNHLY, CDR2 FYNNEI. The CDR3 runs to 15 residues. Here the CDR3 reads CASRLFDGGGTEAFF. Here the CDR3 DNA reads TGTGCCAGCCGTCTCTTCGACGGGGGGGGAACTGAAGCTTTCTTT. The full variable domain, in which reference TRBV2 and TRBJ1-1 provide the parts outside the CDR3, is EPEVTQTPSHQVTQMGQEVILRCVPISNHLYFYWYRQILGQKVEFLVSFYNNEISEKSEIFDDQFSVERPDGSNFTLKIRSTKLEDSAMYFCASRLFDGGGTEAFFGQGTRLTVV.

This clone occurred a few times. V gene TRBV19 combines with J gene TRBJ1-5; TRBD1 aligns across 7 bases. The CDR3 has 14 amino acids. V trimming: 6 bases; J trimming: 3 bases; junction bases outside the gene matches: 5. Germline CDR1 is LNHDA and CDR2 is SQIVND (reference sequence). The CDR3 sequence is CASSRQGDNQPQHF. The DNA of the CDR3 is TGTGCCAGTAGCCGACAGGGTGACAATCAGCCCCAGCATTTT.

The rearrangement joins TRBV18 to TRBJ1-1, with TRBD1 matching 7 bases. The CDR3 is made up of 15 amino acids. Germline CDR1 KGHSH, CDR2 LQKENI. V was clipped by 1 base and J by 0 bases; unmatched bases: 2. Written as DNA, the CDR3 is TGTGCCAGCTCACCACAAGGGGGCATGAACACTGAAGCTTTCTTT. This gives the protein CASSPQGGMNTEAFF.

This clone was counted only a few times. The gene calls are TRBV18 and TRBJ1-4; 9 nucleotides line up with TRBD1. The CDR3 contains 16 residues. Germline V gene data show CDR1 as KGHSH and CDR2 as LQKENI. Unmatched junction bases numbered 6, after V lost 6 bases and J lost 1 base. CDR3 bases: TGTGCCAGCTCCCAGGACAGGGGTCGAACTAATGAAAAACTGTTTTTT. Amino acid sequence: CASSQDRGRTNEKLFF.

The J gene is TRBJ2-5, the V gene TRBV5-1; tentatively, D is TRBD1 (6 bases). V was trimmed by 4 bases and J by 1 base, leaving 11 bases between them. Germline CDR1 SGHRS, CDR2 YFSETQ. The CDR3 contains 14 residues. The CDR3 DNA follows: TGCGCCAGCAGCCCCGGGACACGCCAAGAGACCCAGTACTTC. Protein product: CASSPGTRQETQYF.

This clone was detected a few times. V gene TRBV11-2 combines with J gene TRBJ1-2; possibly TRBD1 for D (5 bases). Trimming cost V 3 bases and J 5 bases, with 16 bases left between them. This CDR3 is 15 amino acids long. Germline lookup yields CDR1 SGHAT and CDR2 FQNNGV. The CDR3 region is CASSLSLERQYGYTF. In DNA, the CDR3 is TGTGCCAGCAGCTTGTCCCTCGAGAGACAGTATGGCTACACCTTC.

V gene TRBV16 combines with J gene TRBJ1-1; the D gene is possibly TRBD1 (5 bases). Looked up from germline, CDR1 is KGHSY and CDR2 is FQNENV. The CDR3 consists of 19 residues. V was pared by 0 bases and J by 0 bases, with 20 bases between. The CDR3 reads CASSQSPRTRGNMNTEAFF. CDR3 sequence (DNA): TGTGCCAGCAGCCAATCCCCTCGGACACGCGGAAACATGAACACTGAAGCTTTCTTT.

This chain joins TRBV29-1 and TRBJ1-2; D might be TRBD1 (5 bases). CDR1 SQVTM and CDR2 ANQGSEA come from the germline V gene. This CDR3 contains 14 residues. V lost 4 bases and J lost 2, with 14 bases in between. In nucleotides, the CDR3 is TGCAGCGTTGGGGGGGGAGGCGCAAACTATGGCTACACCTTC. Amino acid sequence: CSVGGGGANYGYTF.

The rearrangement uses TRBV2 and TRBJ1-6; no reliable D call. V lost 8 bases to trimming and J lost 0 bases, with 17 bases between them. Germline CDR1 SNHLY, CDR2 FYNNEI. CDR3 length: 17 amino acids. The CDR3 region has the DNA TGTGCCAGCGCGAGGATGCCGGTTAGCTCCTATAATTCACCCCTCCACTTT. It encodes CASARMPVSSYNSPLHF.

The rearrangement links TRBV7-9 to TRBJ1-6; 8 bases line up with TRBD1. The junction had 4 bases not matched to a gene; V was cut back by 5 bases and J by 7 bases. Germline CDR1 SEHNR, CDR2 FQNEAQ (reference sequence). The CDR3 is made up of 14 amino acids. CDR3 amino acids: CASSRGQENSPLHF. The CDR3 nucleotides read TGTGCCAGCAGCCGGGGACAGGAGAATTCACCCCTCCACTTT.

The chain carries TRBV5-1 and TRBJ1-5, with 7 bases lining up with TRBD1. The CDR3 totals 14 residues. Germline V gene sequence: CDR1 SGHRS, CDR2 YFSETQ. The V and J ends lost 4 bases and 4 bases, in that order; junction bases with no gene match: 5. The CDR3 nucleotides are TGCGCCAGCAGCGTCGGGACAGCGAATCAGCCCCAGCATTTT. This translates into CASSVGTANQPQHF.

This chain uses TRBV5-1 with TRBJ2-7; TRBD1 matches at 8 bases. After removal of 3 bases from V and 0 bases from J, the junction contained 8 bases not matched to a gene. This CDR3 has 16 residues. Germline values: CDR1 SGHRS, CDR2 YFSETQ. The CDR3 loop reads CASSSGTGRSSYEQYF. The CDR3 DNA reads TGCGCCAGCAGCTCCGGGACAGGAAGGAGCTCCTACGAGCAGTACTTC.

The CDR3 is CASSEVFLNEKLFF. The CDR3 DNA sequence: TGTGCCAGCAGTGAAGTCTTCCTGAATGAAAAACTGTTTTTT. J is TRBJ1-4 and V is TRBV6-1; unclear D gene. The V end lost 1 base, the J end lost 5 bases, and 8 bases lay between the germline ends. Looked up from germline, CDR1 is MNHNS and CDR2 is SASEGT. The CDR3 is 14 residues long.

The V call is TRBV27, the J call TRBJ1-1; D is perhaps TRBD1 (5 bases). Germline assignment: CDR1 MNHEY and CDR2 SMNVEV (reference sequence). V lost 3 bases and J 6 bases, leaving 20 bases between the germline ends. This CDR3 has 16 amino acids. CDR3 sequence: CASSFLLGAGPAEAFF. In DNA, the CDR3 is TGTGCCAGCAGTTTTCTCCTTGGAGCGGGGCCCGCTGAAGCTTTCTTT.

J is TRBJ1-5 and V is TRBV7-6, with TRBD1 matching over 9 bases. CDR1 SGHVS and CDR2 FNYEAQ come from the germline V gene. The CDR3 runs to 15 residues. V shed 5 bases and J 3 bases; nucleotides not matched to a gene: 5. The CDR3 here is CASSPTGGPNQPQHF. The DNA for the CDR3 is TGTGCCAGCAGCCCAACAGGGGGCCCCAATCAGCCCCAGCATTTT.

In this sample, this clone turned up once. The J gene is TRBJ2-3, the V gene TRBV6-5; TRBD2 matches at 8 bases. The CDR3 totals 14 residues. Losses at the gene ends were 7 bases for V and 0 bases for J; bases not matched to a gene: 3. Germline-derived CDR1 and CDR2 are MNHEY and SVGAGI. The CDR3 nucleotides read TGTGCCAGCACCCGCGGGGGGAGCACAGATACGCAGTATTTT. It encodes CASTRGGSTDTQYF.

This chain links TRBV24-1 with TRBJ2-3, with 8 bases fitting TRBD2. The germline V gene has CDR1 KGHDR and CDR2 SFDVKD. The CDR3 runs 15 residues. V gave up 5 bases and J gave up 1 base; unmatched junction bases: 4. The CDR3 loop reads CATSANSGGTDTQYF. The CDR3 DNA sequence: TGTGCCACCAGTGCGAATAGCGGGGGCACAGATACGCAGTATTTT.

V usage is TRBV5-8 and J usage is TRBJ2-5; D is possibly TRBD1 (5 bases). The CDR3 sequence is 16 residues long. V shed 2 bases and J shed 5 bases, with 19 bases lying between them. Looked up from germline, CDR1 is SGHTS and CDR2 is YDEGEE. The CDR3 nucleotides are TGTGCCAGCAGCTTTGCGCCGGGCCGTGGGGCGGAGACCCAGTACTTC. Encoded protein: CASSFAPGRGAETQYF.

J is TRBJ1-5 and V is TRBV7-8; TRBD1 agrees at 7 bases. The V segment lost 5 bases and the J segment 0 bases; nucleotides outside the gene matches: 4. There are 15 residues in the CDR3. Germline V gene data show CDR1 as SGHVS and CDR2 as FQNEAQ. The CDR3 DNA reads as TGTGCCAGCAGCCGGGGACAGTATAGCAATCAGCCCCAGCATTTT. It specifies CASSRGQYSNQPQHF.

This chain joins TRBV19 and TRBJ1-5; weak D call: TRBD1 (5 bases). The length of the CDR3 is 15 residues. Germline CDR1 reads LNHDA; CDR2 reads SQIVND (reference sequence). V lost 4 bases and J lost 0, with 10 bases in between. CDR3 bases: TGTGCCAGTAGTACCTACAGGTATAGCAATCAGCCCCAGCATTTT. Translated: CASSTYRYSNQPQHF.

The gene calls are TRBV6-5 and TRBJ2-2; TRBD1 matches at 8 bases. The CDR3 is made up of 16 amino acids. With V trimmed by 4 bases and J by 6 bases, 10 bases remained unmatched. Germline CDR1 is MNHEY and CDR2 is SVGAGI. The CDR3 here is CASSSGQGWRAGELFF. The CDR3 region has the DNA TGTGCCAGCAGTTCCGGACAGGGTTGGCGCGCCGGGGAGCTGTTTTTT.

This clone was observed once. CDR3 region: CASSLALGGVQETQYF. Written as DNA, the CDR3 is TGCGCCAGCAGCTTGGCCCTGGGCGGGGTACAAGAGACCCAGTACTTC. The chain recombines TRBV5-1 with TRBJ2-5, with D possibly being TRBD2 (6 bases). Germline CDR1 SGHRS, CDR2 YFSETQ. The V gene lost 0 bases and the J gene lost 2 bases, with 14 bases spanning the gap. CDR3 length equals 16 residues.